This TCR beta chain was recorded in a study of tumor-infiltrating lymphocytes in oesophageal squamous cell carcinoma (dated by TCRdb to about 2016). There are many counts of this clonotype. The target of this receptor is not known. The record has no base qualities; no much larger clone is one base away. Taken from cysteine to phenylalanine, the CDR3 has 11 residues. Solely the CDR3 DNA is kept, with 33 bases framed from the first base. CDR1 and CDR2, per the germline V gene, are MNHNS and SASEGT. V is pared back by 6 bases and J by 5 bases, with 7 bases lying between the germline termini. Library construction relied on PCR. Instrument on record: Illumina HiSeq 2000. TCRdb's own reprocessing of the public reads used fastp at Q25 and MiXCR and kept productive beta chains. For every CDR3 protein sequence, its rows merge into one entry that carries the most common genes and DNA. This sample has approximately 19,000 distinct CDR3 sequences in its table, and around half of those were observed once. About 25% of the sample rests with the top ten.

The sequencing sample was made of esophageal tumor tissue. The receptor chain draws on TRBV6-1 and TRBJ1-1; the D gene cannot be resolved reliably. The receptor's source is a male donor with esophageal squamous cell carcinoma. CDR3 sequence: CASRDFTEAFF. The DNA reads TGTGCCAGCAGGGACTTTACTGAAGCTTTCTTT.